This paragraph covers one T cell receptor (beta chain) sequence. Time point: newly diagnosed GD, antithyroid drugs for less than 3 months. PBMC RNA was the source of the TCR library. This CDR3 spans 15 amino acids. Germline V gives CDR1 SQVTM, CDR2 ANQGSEA. The sample originates from a study of regulatory T cells in long-lasting Graves disease. In building TCR beta libraries, iRepertoire HTBI primers were used together with Arm-PCR of CDR3 regions. One entry per CDR3 protein results from TCRdb running MiXCR on the multiplex PCR reads. The sample has a few hundred thousand distinct CDR3 sequences, roughly 16% seen once. This sample was also put to use in a study of T cells in Graves' hyperthyroidism and ophthalmopathy.

This sequence was found in a woman aged 18-29 years with Graves disease. V usage is TRBV29-1 and J usage is TRBJ2-3, with TRBD1 matching over 7 bases. The J call may be in error: the DNA end matches TRBJ2-5 better. Here the sequenced sample was peripheral blood mononuclear cells (PBMCs), taken at new diagnosis, from a patient treated with antithyroid drugs. The CDR3 DNA reads TGCAGCGTTGGCCCGTCAGGGGGTCGTGGGGAGACCCAGTACTTC. Protein product: CSVGPSGGRGETQYF.